This T cell receptor (beta chain) was identified in a study of T cells in Graves' hyperthyroidism and ophthalmopathy (dated by TCRdb to about 2019). For the study in its entirety: TCR V-J signatures able to tell the groups apart were searched for in a discovery cohort of about a hundred patients, of whom 43 had Graves' ophthalmopathy and 57 had stable Graves' hyperthyroidism. Whether ophthalmopathy could be predicted prospectively was tested in an independent validation cohort made up of about 18 hyperthyroidism patients plus 17 patients who later progressed to ophthalmopathy. After sampling, hyperthyroidism patients received methimazole starting at 30 mg daily, and ophthalmopathy patients received high-dose intravenous methylprednisolone. TCR Vbeta CDR3 sequencing of 130 to 150 peripheral blood samples (roughly 41 ophthalmopathy, about 74 hyperthyroidism and some 17 progressor patients) is reported in the paper. The 95 to 100 discovery patients were divided at random into training and test sets in a 7:3 ratio. Thyroid tissue and blood T-cell repertoires from about six Graves' hyperthyroidism patients were also compared in the study.

The full study reports these points: Most expanded thyroid clonotypes (frequency above 0.001) were also detected in blood, a finding suggesting that blood repertoires may reflect thyroid immune responses. A model built on a 13 V-J signature distinguished ophthalmopathy from stable hyperthyroidism, reaching around 87% sensitivity and about 81% specificity in cross-validation and 80%/75% in testing. During validation, the model predicted progression to ophthalmopathy a median of around six months ahead of onset, with 70.59% sensitivity and more than 72% specificity. Sample size was not statistically predetermined, and blinding of investigators to group allocation was not performed.

Stable Graves' hyperthyroidism was defined as no progression to ophthalmopathy during 18 months of follow-up. Hyperthyroidism patients were newly diagnosed, had a disease duration of under 2 months, and were aged 18 to 65 years. Patients with uncontrolled infections, other autoimmune diseases, pregnancy or lactation were excluded. Clinical symptoms, serum thyroxine and TRAb, thyroid ultrasound, and orbital computed tomography formed the basis for the diagnoses. Total RNA was extracted with Trizol reagent, and quality was checked on an Agilent 2100 Bioanalyzer. This clonotype has a count of ten or more. Its antigen is unknown. No base qualities exist here, and no much larger clone lies one base off it. The TCR beta CDR3 regions were amplified from RNA transcripts. The TCR CDR3 was subjected to a first round of RT-PCR using the HTBI primer set and the Qiagen OneStep RT-PCR kit. A second multiplex PCR round built the libraries, followed by size selection and purification. Sequencing of the libraries was done on an Illumina HiSeq2000 using paired-end 100 bp reads. Turning to the authors' computational methods: SOAPnuke was used to process the raw data, throwing out any read that contained adapters or uncalled bases, had a mean Phred below 15, or lacked an exact constant-primer or identifier match. High-quality paired reads were merged with COPE v1.2.5, and unique nucleotide sequences were defined as clonotypes. MiTCR v1.1 was used to align clonotypes to the IMGT TRBV, TRBD and TRBJ reference segments. The analysis was restricted to V-J combinations with a frequency above 0.0001, which together covered about 99% of the repertoires. The TCS score was defined as the ratio of F50 (clonal expansion) to E x V (chaos), calculated using BLOSUM62-based TCRdist between CDR3 peptides within each V-J. Welch's t-statistics and random forest reduced around 510 V-J features to roughly 13, which were used in a naive Bayes classifier (R e1071). Thyroid-blood repertoire similarity was quantified with the Morisita-Horn index. TCRdb reprocessing: public reads trimmed at Q25 with fastp, clones called with MiXCR, in-frame beta chains kept. Under each unique CDR3 protein, matching rows form one entry showing the most common genes and DNA. TCRdb, not the original authors, processed these V and J calls. The sample table contains approximately 500,000 distinct CDR3 sequences; only one count was recorded for under 60% of them. Around 8% of the sample rests with the top ten.

The sequenced material came from peripheral blood or thyroid tissue (not recorded which). The TCR was taken from a woman under 30 with Graves' hyperthyroidism.

The nucleotide sequence reads as follows: TGTGCCACCAGCAGAGCGGCGGGAGATGATACGCAGTATTTT. The resulting protein is CATSRAAGDDTQYF. The chain couples TRBV15 to TRBJ2-3; 7 of the junction bases match TRBD2. Including cysteine and phenylalanine, the CDR3 has 14 amino acids. The sequence is cut down to CDR3 DNA, 42 bases in frame from base 1. Germline trimming amounts to 1 base on V and 6 bases on J, with 4 as the count of junction bases outside the gene matches. CDR1 is given as LNHNV and CDR2 as YYDKDF, both from the germline V gene (reference sequence).